This record concerns one T cell receptor (beta chain) sequence. Its cognate antigen is unknown. This entry comes from a study of CD4 T cells in relation to SARS-CoV-2 and coronaviruses. This CDR3 has 15 amino acids. The germline CDR1 and CDR2 sequences are MGHDK and SYGVNS. Trimming removed 7 bases from V and 4 bases from J; junction bases left unmatched: 8. Findings and limits, study-wide: No crossreactivity against non-spike viral proteins was tested here.

Uncultured naive and memory CD4+ T cells supplied DNA for deep TCR-beta sequencing. The method was immunoSEQ multiplex PCR; TCRdb's version includes in-frame clones alone and lacks a portion of them. Here the sample spans 50,000 to 70,000 clones, about 91% being singletons. The V and J genes are TRBV25-1 and TRBJ2-3; 10 bases line up with TRBD2. This clonotype originated in an adult with COVID-19. Sequenced sample: naive CD4+ T cells from PBMCs. Subset noted: naive CD4+ T cells isolated by negative enrichment. DNA for the CDR3: TGTGCCAGCACCTCACTAGCGGGACTCCCAGATACGCAGTATTTT. Protein: CASTSLAGLPDTQYF.